This T cell receptor (beta chain) was obtained from a study of cytotoxic CD8 clonotypes in ibrutinib-treated CLL. The overall study: 11 relapsed/refractory, around 14 treatment-naive; some 17 IGHV unmutated.

On this clone itself: Its antigen is unidentified.

Study-wide results and limits: A rise in clonality was seen at ibrutinib response, and a fall back toward baseline was seen at progression.

With sequencing, the targeted depth ranged from 1 in 200,000 to 1 in 1 million T cells. TCRdb's copy holds only in-frame clones and misses some; the assay was immunoSEQ multiplex PCR. The sample has 76,000 or so clones, 83% seen once; the top ten hold more than 30%. The clonotype comes from a human donor with chronic lymphocytic leukemia. The sequencing used PBMCs, collected after 24 months of ibrutinib treatment.

The CDR3 region has the DNA TGTGCCAGCGGGCGGACAGGGGGCTCCTACGAGCAGTACTTC. Residues: CASGRTGGSYEQYF. The chain is built from TRBV27 and TRBJ2-7; 10 positions agree with TRBD1. Germline values: CDR1 MNHEY, CDR2 SMNVEV (reference sequence). CDR3 length: 14 residues. V shed 8 bases and J 0 bases; nucleotides not matched to a gene: 4.